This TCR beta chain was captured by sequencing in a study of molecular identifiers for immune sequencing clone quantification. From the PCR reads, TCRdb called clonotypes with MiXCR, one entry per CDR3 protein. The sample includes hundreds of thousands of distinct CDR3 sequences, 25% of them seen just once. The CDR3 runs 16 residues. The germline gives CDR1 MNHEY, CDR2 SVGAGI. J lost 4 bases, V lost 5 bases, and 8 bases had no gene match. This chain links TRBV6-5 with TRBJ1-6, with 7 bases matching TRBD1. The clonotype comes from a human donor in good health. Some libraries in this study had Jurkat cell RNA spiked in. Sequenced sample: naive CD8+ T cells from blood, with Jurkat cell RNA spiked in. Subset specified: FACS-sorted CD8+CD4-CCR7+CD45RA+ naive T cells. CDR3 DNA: TGTGCCAGCAGTCACAGACAGGGACGATATAATTCACCCCTCCACTTT. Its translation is CASSHRQGRYNSPLHF.